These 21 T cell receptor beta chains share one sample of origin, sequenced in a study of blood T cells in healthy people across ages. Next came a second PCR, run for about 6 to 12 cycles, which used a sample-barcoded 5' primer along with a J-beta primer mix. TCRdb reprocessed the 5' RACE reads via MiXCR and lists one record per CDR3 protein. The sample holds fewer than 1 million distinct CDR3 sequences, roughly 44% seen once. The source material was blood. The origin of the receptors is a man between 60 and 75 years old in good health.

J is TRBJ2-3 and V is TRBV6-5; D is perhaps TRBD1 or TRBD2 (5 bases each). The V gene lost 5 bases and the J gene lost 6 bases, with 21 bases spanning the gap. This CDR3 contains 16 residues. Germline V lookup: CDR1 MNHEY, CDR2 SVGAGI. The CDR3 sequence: CASSRPGTSLGDTQYF. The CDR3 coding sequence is TGTGCCAGCAGTCGGCCCGGGACCTCGTTGGGGGATACGCAGTATTTT.

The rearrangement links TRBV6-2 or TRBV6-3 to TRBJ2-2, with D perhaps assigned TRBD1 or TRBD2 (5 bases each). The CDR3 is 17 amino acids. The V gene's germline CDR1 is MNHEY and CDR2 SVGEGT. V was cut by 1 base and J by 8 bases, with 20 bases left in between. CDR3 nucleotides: TGTGCCAGCAGTTACTTAGCCGGGACGAAAAAGGCTGGGGAGCTGTTTTTT. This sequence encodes CASSYLAGTKKAGELFF.

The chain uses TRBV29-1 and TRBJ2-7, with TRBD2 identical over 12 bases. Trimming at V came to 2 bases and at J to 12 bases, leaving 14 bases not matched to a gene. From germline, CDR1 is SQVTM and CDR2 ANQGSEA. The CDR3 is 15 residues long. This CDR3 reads CSVEQWTSGTLVGYF. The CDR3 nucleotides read TGCAGCGTTGAACAATGGACTAGCGGGACCCTTGTGGGGTACTTC.

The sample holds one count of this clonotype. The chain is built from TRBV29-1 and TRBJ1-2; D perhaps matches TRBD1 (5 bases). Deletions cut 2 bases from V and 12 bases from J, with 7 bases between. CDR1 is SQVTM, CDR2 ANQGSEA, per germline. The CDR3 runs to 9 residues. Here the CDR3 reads CSVEQGNTF. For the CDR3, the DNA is TGCAGCGTTGAACAGGGAAACACCTTC.

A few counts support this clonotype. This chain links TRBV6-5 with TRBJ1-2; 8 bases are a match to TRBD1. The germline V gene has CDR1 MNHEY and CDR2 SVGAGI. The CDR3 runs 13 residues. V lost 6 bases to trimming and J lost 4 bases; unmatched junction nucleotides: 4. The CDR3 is CASRPRGPYGYTF. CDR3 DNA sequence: TGTGCCAGCAGACCCAGGGGGCCCTATGGCTACACCTTC.

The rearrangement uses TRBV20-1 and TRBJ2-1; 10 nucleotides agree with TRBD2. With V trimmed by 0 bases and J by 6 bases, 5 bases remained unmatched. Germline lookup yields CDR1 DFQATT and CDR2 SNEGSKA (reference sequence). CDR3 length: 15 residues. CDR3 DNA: TGCAGTGCTAGAGATCCACTAGCGGGGCGCAATGAGCAGTTCTTC. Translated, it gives CSARDPLAGRNEQFF.

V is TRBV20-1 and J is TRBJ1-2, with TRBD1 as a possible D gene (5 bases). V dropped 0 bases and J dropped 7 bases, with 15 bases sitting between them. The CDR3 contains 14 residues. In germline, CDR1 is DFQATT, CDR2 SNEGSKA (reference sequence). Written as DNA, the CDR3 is TGCAGTGCTAGAGATAGCAGGGAGGTCGGTGGCTACACCTTC. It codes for CSARDSREVGGYTF.

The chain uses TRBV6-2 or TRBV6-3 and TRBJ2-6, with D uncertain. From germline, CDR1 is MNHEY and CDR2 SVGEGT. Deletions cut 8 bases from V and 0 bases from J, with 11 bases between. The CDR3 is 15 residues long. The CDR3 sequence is CASRHPLSGANVLTF. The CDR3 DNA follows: TGTGCCAGCCGCCATCCGCTCTCTGGGGCCAACGTCCTGACTTTC.

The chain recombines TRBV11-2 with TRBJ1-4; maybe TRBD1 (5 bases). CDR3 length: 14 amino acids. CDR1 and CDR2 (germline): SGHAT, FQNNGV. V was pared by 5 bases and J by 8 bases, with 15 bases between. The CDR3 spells CASSSLRGGEKLFF. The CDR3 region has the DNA TGTGCCAGCAGCAGCCTACGGGGGGGAGAAAAACTGTTTTTT.

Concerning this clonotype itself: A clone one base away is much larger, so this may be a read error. CDR3 amino acids: CSGTTVAKNIQYF. As DNA, the CDR3 is TGCAGTGGAACTACAGTAGCCAAAAACATTCAGTACTTC. The chain recombines TRBV20-1 with TRBJ2-4; D call uncertain. The CDR3 runs 13 residues. CDR1 and CDR2 from the germline V gene are DFQATT and SNEGSKA (reference sequence). With 7 bases removed from V and 0 bases from J, the gap between germline ends came to 10 bases.

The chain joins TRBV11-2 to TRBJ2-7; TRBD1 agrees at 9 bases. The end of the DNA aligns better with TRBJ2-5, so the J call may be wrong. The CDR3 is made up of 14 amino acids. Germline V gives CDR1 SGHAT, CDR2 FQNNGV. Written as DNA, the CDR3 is TGTGCCAGCAGCTCCGGGACAGGGATGAAGACCCAGTACTTC. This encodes CASSSGTGMKTQYF.

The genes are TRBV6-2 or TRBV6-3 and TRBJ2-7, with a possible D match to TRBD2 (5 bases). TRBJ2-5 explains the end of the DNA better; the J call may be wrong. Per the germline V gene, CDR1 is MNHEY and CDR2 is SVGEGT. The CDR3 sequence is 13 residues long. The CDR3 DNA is TGTGCCAGCAGATCGGACGGGAAAGAGACCCAGTACTTC. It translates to CASRSDGKETQYF.

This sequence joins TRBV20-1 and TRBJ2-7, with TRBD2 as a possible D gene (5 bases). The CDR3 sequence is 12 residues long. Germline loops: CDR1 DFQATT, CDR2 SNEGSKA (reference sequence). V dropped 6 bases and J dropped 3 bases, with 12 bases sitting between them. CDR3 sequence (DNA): TGCAGTGCCGAGCGGTTGATCTACGAGCAGTACTTC. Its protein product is CSAERLIYEQYF.

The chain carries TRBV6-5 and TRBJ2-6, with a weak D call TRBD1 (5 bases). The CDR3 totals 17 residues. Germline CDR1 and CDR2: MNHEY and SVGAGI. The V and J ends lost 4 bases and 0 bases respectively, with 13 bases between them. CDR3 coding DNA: TGTGCCAGCAGTTCGAGGACAAGACCCTCTGGGGCCAACGTCCTGACTTTC. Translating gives CASSSRTRPSGANVLTF.

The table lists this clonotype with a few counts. As DNA, the CDR3 is TGTGCCAGCAGCGTAGATCCGTCAACTAATGAAAAACTGTTTTTT. Protein product: CASSVDPSTNEKLFF. The chain employs TRBV9 and TRBJ1-4; D gene ambiguous. From germline, CDR1 is SGDLS and CDR2 YYNGEE. V dropped 0 bases and J dropped 0 bases, with 6 bases sitting between them. This CDR3 has 15 amino acids.

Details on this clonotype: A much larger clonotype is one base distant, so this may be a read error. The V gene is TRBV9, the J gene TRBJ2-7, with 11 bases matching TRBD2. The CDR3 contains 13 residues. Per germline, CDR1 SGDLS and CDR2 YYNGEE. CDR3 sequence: CVSSGGTSGEQYF. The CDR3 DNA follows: TGTGTCAGCAGCGGCGGGACTAGCGGCGAGCAGTACTTC. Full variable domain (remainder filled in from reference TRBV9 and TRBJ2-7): DSGVTQTPKHLITATGQRVTLRCSPRSGDLSVYWYQQSLDQGLQFLIQYYNGEERAKGNILERFSAQQFPDLHSELNLSSLELGDSALYFCVSSGGTSGEQYFGPGTRLTVT.

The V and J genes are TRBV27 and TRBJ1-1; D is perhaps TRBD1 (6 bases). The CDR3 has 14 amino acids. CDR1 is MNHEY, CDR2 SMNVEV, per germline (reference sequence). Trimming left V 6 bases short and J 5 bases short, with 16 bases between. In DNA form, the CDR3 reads TGTGCCAGCAGCAGAATGGGGGCGGAGACTGAAGCTTTCTTT. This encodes CASSRMGAETEAFF.

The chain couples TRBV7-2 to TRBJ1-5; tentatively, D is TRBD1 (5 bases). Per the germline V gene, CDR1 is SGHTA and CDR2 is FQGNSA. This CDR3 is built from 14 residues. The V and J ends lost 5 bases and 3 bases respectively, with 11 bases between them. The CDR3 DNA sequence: TGTGCCAGCAGCAAGACAGCCGACAATCAGCCCCAGCATTTT. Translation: CASSKTADNQPQHF.

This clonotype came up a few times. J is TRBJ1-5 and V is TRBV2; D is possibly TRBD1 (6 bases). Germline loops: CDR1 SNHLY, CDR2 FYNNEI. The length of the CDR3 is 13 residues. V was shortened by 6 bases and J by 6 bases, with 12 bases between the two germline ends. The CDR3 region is CASSVQGGQPQHF. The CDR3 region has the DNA TGTGCCAGCAGCGTACAGGGTGGTCAGCCCCAGCATTTT.

The CDR3 reads CASSQLDRGRTWGYTF. In nucleotides, the CDR3 is TGTGCCAGCAGCCAACTTGACCGGGGCCGGACATGGGGCTACACCTTC. The V and J genes are TRBV3-1 and TRBJ1-2; the D gene is possibly TRBD1 (5 bases). V was pared by 2 bases and J by 8 bases, with 21 bases between. Germline V gene data show CDR1 as LGHDT and CDR2 as YNNKEL (reference sequence). The CDR3 is 16 residues long.

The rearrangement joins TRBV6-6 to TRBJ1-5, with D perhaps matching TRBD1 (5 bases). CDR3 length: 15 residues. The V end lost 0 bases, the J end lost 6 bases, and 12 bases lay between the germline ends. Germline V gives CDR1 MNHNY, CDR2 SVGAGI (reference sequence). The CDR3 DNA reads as TGTGCCAGCAGTTACTCGATTTCAGGGCCTCAGCCCCAGCATTTT. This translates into CASSYSISGPQPQHF.